This paragraph covers one TCR beta chain sequence. Its antigen is unidentified. CDR3 size: 13 residues. Germline V gene data show CDR1 as ENHRY and CDR2 as SYGVKD. V lost 6 bases and J lost 1, with 9 bases in between. The data are from a study of T cell responses to AZD1222 COVID-19 vaccine. Study results and limitations: Elevations in Spike-specific TCR breadth and depth followed administration of two AZD1222 doses. Epitopes outside B.1.351 and B.1.1.7 mutated regions reportedly drew nearly half of spike TCRs. There were mostly white British donors and more females than males, and clonal diversity was possibly underestimated. Seropositive at baseline were only a handful of AZD1222 recipients.

Some clones are missing from TCRdb's copy, which holds only in-frame ones; the method was immunoSEQ multiplex PCR. The sample holds approximately 89,000 clones; approximately 91% are singletons and the top ten take less than 3.5%. The chain has TRBV10-3 and TRBJ1-1; no clear D gene. The source was peripheral blood, collected on day 0 of AZD1222 vaccination. The sequence was collected from an adult in good health. Here the CDR3 DNA reads TGTGCCATCAGCCGAGGCGGGAACACTGAAGCTTTCTTT. It encodes CAISRGGNTEAFF.